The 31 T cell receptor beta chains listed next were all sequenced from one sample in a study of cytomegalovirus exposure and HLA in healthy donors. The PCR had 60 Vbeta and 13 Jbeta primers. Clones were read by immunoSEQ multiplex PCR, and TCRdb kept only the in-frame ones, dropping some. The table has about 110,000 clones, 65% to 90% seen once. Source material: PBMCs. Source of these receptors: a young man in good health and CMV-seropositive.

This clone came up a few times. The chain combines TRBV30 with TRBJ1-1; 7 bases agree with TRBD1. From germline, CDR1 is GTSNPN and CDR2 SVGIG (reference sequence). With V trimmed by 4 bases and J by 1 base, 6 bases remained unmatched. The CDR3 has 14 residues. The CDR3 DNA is TGTGCCTGGAAATTCGCAGGGGGGAACACTGAAGCTTTCTTT. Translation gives CAWKFAGGNTEAFF.

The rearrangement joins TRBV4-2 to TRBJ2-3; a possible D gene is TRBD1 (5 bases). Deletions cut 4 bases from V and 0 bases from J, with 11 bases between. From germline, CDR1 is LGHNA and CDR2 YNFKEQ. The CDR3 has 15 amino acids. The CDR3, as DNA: TGTGCCAGCAGCCCCGACCGGACAAGCACAGATACGCAGTATTTT. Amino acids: CASSPDRTSTDTQYF.

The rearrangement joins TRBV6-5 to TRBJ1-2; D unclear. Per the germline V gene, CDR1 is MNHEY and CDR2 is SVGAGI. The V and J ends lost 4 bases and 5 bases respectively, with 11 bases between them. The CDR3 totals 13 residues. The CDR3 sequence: CASSSNSGYGYTF. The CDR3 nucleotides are TGTGCCAGCAGTTCTAACAGCGGATATGGCTACACCTTC.

In DNA, the CDR3 is TGTGCCAGCAGCTTGGTGCTAGCGGGGGTTACCGGGGAGCTGTTTTTT. This translates into CASSLVLAGVTGELFF. The chain carries TRBV5-6 and TRBJ2-2, with TRBD2 matching over 10 bases. The germline CDR1 and CDR2 sequences are SGHDT and YYEEEE. The CDR3 has 16 amino acids. V lost 0 bases and J lost 5; bases outside the gene matches: 4.

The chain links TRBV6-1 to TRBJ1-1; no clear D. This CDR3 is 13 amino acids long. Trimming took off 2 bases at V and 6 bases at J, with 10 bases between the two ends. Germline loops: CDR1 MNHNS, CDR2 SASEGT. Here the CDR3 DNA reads TGTGCCAGCAGTGAACCTCGCGGGGCTGAAGCTTTCTTT. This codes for CASSEPRGAEAFF.

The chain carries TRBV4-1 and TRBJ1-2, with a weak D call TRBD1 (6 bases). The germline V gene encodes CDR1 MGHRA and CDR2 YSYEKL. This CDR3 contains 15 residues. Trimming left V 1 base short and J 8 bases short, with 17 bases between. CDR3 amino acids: CASSQVGTIRWGYTF. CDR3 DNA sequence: TGCGCCAGCAGCCAAGTCGGGACAATAAGGTGGGGCTACACCTTC.

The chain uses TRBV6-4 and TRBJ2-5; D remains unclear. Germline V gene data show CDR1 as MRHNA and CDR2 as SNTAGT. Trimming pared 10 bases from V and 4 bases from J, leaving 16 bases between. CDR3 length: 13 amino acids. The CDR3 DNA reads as TGTGCCAACACTACCGGTAGTAGAGAGACCCAGTACTTC. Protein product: CANTTGSRETQYF.

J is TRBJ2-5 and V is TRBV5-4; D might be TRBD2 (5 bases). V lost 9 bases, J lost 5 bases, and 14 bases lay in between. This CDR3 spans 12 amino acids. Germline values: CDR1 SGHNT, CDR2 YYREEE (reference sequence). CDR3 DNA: TGTGCCACCCACCAGGTAGCGGAGACCCAGTACTTC. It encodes CATHQVAETQYF.

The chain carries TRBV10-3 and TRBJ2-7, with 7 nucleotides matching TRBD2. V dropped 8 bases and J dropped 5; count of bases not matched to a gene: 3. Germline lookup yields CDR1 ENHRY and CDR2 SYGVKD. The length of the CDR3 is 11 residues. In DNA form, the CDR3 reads TGTGCCATCGGGGGGGGGAACGAGCAGTACTTC. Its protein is CAIGGGNEQYF.

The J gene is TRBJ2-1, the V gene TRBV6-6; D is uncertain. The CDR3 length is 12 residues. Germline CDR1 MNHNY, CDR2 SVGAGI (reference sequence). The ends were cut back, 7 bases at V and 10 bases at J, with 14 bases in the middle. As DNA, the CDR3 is TGTGCCAGCAATCTCTACGGGTTAGAGCAGTTCTTC. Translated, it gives CASNLYGLEQFF.

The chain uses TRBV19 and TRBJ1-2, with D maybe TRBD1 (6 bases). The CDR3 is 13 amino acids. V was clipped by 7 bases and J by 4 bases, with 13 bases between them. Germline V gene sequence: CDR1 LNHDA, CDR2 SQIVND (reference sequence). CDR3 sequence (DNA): TGTGCCAGTATCCGGGACATCGGCTATGGCTACACCTTC. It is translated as CASIRDIGYGYTF.

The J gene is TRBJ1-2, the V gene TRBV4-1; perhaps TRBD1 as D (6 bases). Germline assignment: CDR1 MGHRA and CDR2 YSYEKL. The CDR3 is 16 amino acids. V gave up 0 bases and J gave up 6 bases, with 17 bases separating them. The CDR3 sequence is CASSQDAGGAVNGYTF. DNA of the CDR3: TGCGCCAGCAGCCAAGATGCGGGGGGCGCGGTCAATGGCTACACCTTC.

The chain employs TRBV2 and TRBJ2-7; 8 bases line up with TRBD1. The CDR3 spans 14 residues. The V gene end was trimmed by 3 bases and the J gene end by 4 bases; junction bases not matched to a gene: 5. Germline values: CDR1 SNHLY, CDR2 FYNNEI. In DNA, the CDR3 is TGTGCCAGCAGTGATCAGGGGGCCGGATACGAGCAGTACTTC. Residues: CASSDQGAGYEQYF.

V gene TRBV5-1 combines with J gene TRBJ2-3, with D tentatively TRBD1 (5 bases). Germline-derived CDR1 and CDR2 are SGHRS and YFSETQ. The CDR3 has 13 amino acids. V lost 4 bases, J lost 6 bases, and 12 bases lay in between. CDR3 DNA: TGCGCCAGCAGCATTGACAGTCCGGATACGCAGTATTTT. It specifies CASSIDSPDTQYF.

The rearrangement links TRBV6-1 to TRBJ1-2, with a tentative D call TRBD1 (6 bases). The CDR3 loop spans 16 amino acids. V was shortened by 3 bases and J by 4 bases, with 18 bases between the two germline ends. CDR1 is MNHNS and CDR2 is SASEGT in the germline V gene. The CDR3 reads CASSEGVGDMGYGYTF. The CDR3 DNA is TGTGCCAGCAGTGAGGGGGTAGGGGACATGGGCTATGGCTACACCTTC.

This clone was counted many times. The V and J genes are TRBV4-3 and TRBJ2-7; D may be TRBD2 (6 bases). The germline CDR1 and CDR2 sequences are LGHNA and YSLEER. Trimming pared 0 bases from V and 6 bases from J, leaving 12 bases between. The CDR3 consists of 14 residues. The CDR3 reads CASSQDRGGGEQYF. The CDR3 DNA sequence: TGCGCCAGCAGCCAAGATCGGGGAGGAGGCGAGCAGTACTTC.

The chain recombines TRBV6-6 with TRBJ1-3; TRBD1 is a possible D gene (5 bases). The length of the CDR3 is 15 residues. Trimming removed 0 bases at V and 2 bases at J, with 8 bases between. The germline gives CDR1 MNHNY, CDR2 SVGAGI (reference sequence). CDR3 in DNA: TGTGCCAGCAGTTACTCGGCGGGGGCTGGAAACACCATATATTTT. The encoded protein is CASSYSAGAGNTIYF.

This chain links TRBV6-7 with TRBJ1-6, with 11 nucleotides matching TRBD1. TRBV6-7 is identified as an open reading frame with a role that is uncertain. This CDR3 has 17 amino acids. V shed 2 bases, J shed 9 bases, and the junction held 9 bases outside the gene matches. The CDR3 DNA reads TGTGCCAGCAGTTACCGATACCGGACAGGGGGCGCTTCACCCCTCCACTTT. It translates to CASSYRYRTGGASPLHF.

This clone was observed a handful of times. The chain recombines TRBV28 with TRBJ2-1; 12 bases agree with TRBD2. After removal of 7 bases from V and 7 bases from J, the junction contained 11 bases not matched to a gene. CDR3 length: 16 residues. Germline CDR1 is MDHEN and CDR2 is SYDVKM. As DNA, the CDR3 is TGTGCCAGCACCTTGAGCCTAGCGGGGGGGAAGAATGAGCAGTTCTTC. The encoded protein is CASTLSLAGGKNEQFF.

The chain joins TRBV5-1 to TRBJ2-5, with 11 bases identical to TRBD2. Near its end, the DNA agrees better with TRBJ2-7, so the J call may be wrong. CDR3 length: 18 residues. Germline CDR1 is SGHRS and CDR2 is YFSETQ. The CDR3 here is CASSLAQTSGGLLYEQYF. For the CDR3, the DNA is TGCGCCAGCAGCTTGGCCCAAACTAGCGGGGGCCTCCTTTACGAGCAGTACTTC.

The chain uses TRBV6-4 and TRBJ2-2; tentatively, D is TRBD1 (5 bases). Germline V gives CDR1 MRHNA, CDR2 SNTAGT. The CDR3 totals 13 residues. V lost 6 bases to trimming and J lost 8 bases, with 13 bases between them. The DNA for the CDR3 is TGTGCCAGCAGCCCGGACACCCCTGGGGAGCTGTTTTTT. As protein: CASSPDTPGELFF.

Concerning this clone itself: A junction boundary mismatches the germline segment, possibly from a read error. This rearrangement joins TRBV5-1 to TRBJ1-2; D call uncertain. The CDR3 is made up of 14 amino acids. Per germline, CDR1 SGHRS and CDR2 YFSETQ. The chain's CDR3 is CASSLDITSPNEGF. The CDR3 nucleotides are TGCGCCAGCAGCTTGGACATCACCTCACCTAACGAGGGCTTC.

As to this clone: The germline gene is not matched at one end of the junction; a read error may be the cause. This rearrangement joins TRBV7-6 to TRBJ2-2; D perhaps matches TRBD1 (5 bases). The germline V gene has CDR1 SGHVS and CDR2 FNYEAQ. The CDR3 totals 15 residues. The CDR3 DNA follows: TGTGCCAGCAGCGTAGAGACAGTGAACTCCGGGGAGCTGTTTTTT. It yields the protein CASSVETVNSGELFF.

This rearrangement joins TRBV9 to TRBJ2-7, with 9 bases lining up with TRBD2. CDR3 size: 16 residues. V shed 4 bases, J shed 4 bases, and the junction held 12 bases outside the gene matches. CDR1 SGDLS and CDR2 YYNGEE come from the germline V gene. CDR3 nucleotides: TGTGCCAGCAGCCCCGGCGGTAGCGGGGGCCGATACGAGCAGTACTTC. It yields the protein CASSPGGSGGRYEQYF.

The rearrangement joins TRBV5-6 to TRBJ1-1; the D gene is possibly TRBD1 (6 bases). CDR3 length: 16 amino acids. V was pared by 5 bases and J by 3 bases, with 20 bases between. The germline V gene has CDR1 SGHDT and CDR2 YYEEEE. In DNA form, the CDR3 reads TGTGCCAGCAGGGCTGGCACAGGGCCTGTGGACACTGAAGCTTTCTTT. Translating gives CASRAGTGPVDTEAFF.

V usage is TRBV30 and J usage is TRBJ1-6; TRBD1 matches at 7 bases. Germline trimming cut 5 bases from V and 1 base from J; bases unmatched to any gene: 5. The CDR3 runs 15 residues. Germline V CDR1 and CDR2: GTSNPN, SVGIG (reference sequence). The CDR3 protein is CAWETGKSYNSPLHF. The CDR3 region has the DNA TGTGCCTGGGAGACAGGGAAGTCCTATAATTCACCCCTCCACTTT.

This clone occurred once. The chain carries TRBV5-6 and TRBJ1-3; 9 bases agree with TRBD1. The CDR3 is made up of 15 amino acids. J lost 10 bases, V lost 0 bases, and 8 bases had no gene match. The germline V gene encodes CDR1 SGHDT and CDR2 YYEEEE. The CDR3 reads CASSLGDRGLSTIYF. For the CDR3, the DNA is TGTGCCAGCAGCTTGGGAGACAGGGGGTTAAGTACCATATATTTT.

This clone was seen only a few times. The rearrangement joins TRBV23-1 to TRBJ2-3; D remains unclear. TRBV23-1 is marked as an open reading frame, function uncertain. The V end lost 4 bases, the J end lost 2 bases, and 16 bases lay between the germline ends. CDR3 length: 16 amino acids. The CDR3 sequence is CASSRSLHIYTDTQYF. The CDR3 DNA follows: TGCGCCAGCAGTCGCTCACTCCATATATACACAGATACGCAGTATTTT.

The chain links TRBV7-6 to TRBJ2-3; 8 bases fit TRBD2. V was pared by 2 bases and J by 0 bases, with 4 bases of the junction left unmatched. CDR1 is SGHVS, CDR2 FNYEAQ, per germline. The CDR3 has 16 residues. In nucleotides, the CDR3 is TGTGCCAGCAGCTTATCGGAGCGGGGGAGCACAGATACGCAGTATTTT. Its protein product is CASSLSERGSTDTQYF.

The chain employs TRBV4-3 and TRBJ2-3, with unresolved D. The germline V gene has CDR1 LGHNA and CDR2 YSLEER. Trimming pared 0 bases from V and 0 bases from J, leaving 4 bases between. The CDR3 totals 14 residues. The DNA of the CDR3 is TGCGCCAGCAGCCAAGAATCGAGCACAGATACGCAGTATTTT. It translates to CASSQESSTDTQYF.

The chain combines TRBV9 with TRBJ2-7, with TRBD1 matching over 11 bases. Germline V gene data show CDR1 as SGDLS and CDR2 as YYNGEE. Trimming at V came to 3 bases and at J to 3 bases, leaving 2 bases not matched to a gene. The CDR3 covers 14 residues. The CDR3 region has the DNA TGTGCCAGCAGCGAAGGGACAGGGGGCTACGAGCAGTACTTC. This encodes CASSEGTGGYEQYF.